Presented here are 18 T cell receptor beta chains from one specimen sequenced in a study of beta chain features in type 1 diabetes. Reverse transcription of all isolated RNA meant that expressed TCRB transcripts were sequenced. The table came from immunoSEQ multiplex PCR; TCRdb's copy has only in-frame clones and leaves some out. The table lists 300,000 to 400,000 clones, under 8.5% of them singletons. The sample taken for sequencing was central memory CD4+ T cells from blood. The receptors derive from a woman under 30 in good health.

This clone was counted a few times. The gene calls are TRBV2 and TRBJ1-1, with 7 positions matching TRBD1. V gave up 5 bases and J gave up 5 bases; unmatched junction bases: 11. CDR3 length equals 15 residues. Germline values: CDR1 SNHLY, CDR2 FYNNEI. In nucleotides, the CDR3 is TGTGCCAGCAGTAGGGACAGTGGGGGTTCGACTGAAGCTTTCTTT. It translates to CASSRDSGGSTEAFF.

The table lists this clone with a few counts. This chain links TRBV19 with TRBJ2-2; D is undetermined. Germline CDR1 reads LNHDA; CDR2 reads SQIVND (reference sequence). The CDR3 length is 14 residues. Trimming stripped 3 bases from V and 8 bases from J, with 13 bases between. The CDR3 DNA reads TGTGCCAGTAGTATTCCGGAGTTGGGTGGGGAGCTGTTTTTT. It encodes CASSIPELGGELFF. Full variable domain (remainder filled in from reference TRBV19 and TRBJ2-2): DGGITQSPKYLFRKEGQNVTLSCEQNLNHDAMYWYRQDPGQGLRLIYYSQIVNDFQKGDIAEGYSVSREKKESFPLTVTSAQKNPTAFYLCASSIPELGGELFFGEGSRLTVL.

This clone was counted between two and nine times. This rearrangement joins TRBV5-4 to TRBJ2-3; TRBD2 matches 9 bases. Looked up from germline, CDR1 is SGHNT and CDR2 is YYREEE (reference sequence). V gave up 2 bases and J gave up 6 bases; unmatched junction bases: 7. This CDR3 is built from 15 residues. CDR3 protein: CASSLGGRGDDTQYF. The CDR3 coding sequence is TGTGCCAGCAGCTTAGGCGGGAGGGGGGACGATACGCAGTATTTT.

This clone was counted a few times. The chain is built from TRBV12-5 and TRBJ2-5; 8 nucleotides align to TRBD2. CDR1 is LGHNT and CDR2 is FRNRAP in the germline V gene. The trim removed 1 base at V and 8 bases at J, leaving 9 bases unmatched. This CDR3 contains 15 residues. The CDR3 DNA follows: TGTGCTAGTGGTTTGGGTAACAGCGGGAGTTGTACCCAGTACTTC. Its translation is CASGLGNSGSCTQYF.

The V gene is TRBV9, the J gene TRBJ2-1; 10 bases map to TRBD2. V lost 0 bases to trimming and J lost 5 bases; unmatched junction nucleotides: 5. Germline V lookup: CDR1 SGDLS, CDR2 YYNGEE. The CDR3 totals 16 residues. CDR3 DNA: TGTGCCAGCAGCGTAGGTCTAGCGGGAGAAAACAATGAGCAGTTCTTC. Translating it yields CASSVGLAGENNEQFF.

The V call is TRBV6-1, the J call TRBJ2-4; D is unclear. From germline, CDR1 is MNHNS and CDR2 SASEGT. Trimming cost V 8 bases and J 2 bases, with 16 bases left between them. This CDR3 is built from 15 residues. The CDR3 DNA is TGTGCCAGCCCGTGGTTGGGATTGTCCAAAAACATTCAGTACTTC. Residues: CASPWLGLSKNIQYF.

The chain employs TRBV7-8 and TRBJ2-7; no definite D call. Germline V gives CDR1 SGHVS, CDR2 FQNEAQ. Trimming cost V 6 bases and J 3 bases, with 15 bases left between them. The CDR3 spans 14 residues. This CDR3 reads CASSHAPGDYEQYF. CDR3 sequence (DNA): TGTGCCAGCAGTCACGCCCCGGGCGACTACGAGCAGTACTTC.

The V call is TRBV12-5, the J call TRBJ2-7, with D maybe TRBD1 (5 bases). The germline CDR1 and CDR2 sequences are LGHNT and FRNRAP. The CDR3 covers 14 residues. The V gene lost 6 bases and the J gene lost 3 bases, with 15 bases spanning the gap. The CDR3 protein is CASGPPTADYEQYF. CDR3 nucleotide sequence: TGTGCTAGTGGCCCTCCGACAGCAGACTACGAGCAGTACTTC. Full variable domain (outside the CDR3, taken from reference TRBV12-5 and TRBJ2-7): DARVTQTPRHKVTEMGQEVTMRCQPILGHNTVFWYRQTMMQGLELLAYFRNRAPLDDSGMPKDRFSAEMPDATLATLKIQPSEPRDSAVYFCASGPPTADYEQYFGPGTRLTVT.

This clone was detected only a few times. The chain uses TRBV18 and TRBJ2-5; 9 bases align to TRBD2. Germline CDR1 reads KGHSH; CDR2 reads LQKENI. The CDR3 loop spans 13 amino acids. The junction had 4 bases not matched to a gene; V was cut back by 10 bases and J by 1 base. The CDR3 nucleotides read TGTGCCACCAGTAGCGGGAGCCAAGAGACCCAGTACTTC. This gives the protein CATSSGSQETQYF.

This clone was detected many times. V is TRBV10-3 and J is TRBJ2-7; the match to TRBD2 covers 7 bases. The CDR3 has 13 amino acids. V was clipped by 6 bases and J by 2 bases; unmatched bases: 4. The V gene's germline CDR1 is ENHRY and CDR2 SYGVKD. The CDR3 region is CAISPGGTYEQYF. The CDR3 nucleotides are TGTGCCATCAGCCCCGGGGGGACCTACGAGCAGTACTTC.

The chain combines TRBV20-1 with TRBJ2-5; D is unresolved. The V end lost 2 bases, the J end lost 5 bases, and 3 bases lay between the germline ends. This CDR3 comprises 10 residues. Germline V gene sequence: CDR1 DFQATT, CDR2 SNEGSKA (reference sequence). The CDR3 sequence is CSARMETQYF. The CDR3 DNA reads TGCAGTGCTAGAATGGAGACCCAGTACTTC.

This clone was recorded a few times. The sample contains more than one DNA sequence encoding this CDR3. This chain links TRBV15 with TRBJ2-5; 7 bases agree with TRBD1. Looked up from germline, CDR1 is LNHNV and CDR2 is YYDKDF (reference sequence). After removal of 0 bases from V and 2 bases from J, the junction contained 3 bases not matched to a gene. This CDR3 is built from 15 residues. The CDR3 spells CATSRDPRGQETQYF. CDR3 coding DNA: TGTGCCACCAGCAGAGATCCCAGGGGGCAAGAGACCCAGTACTTC.

This clone was seen more than once but under ten times. This chain connects TRBV5-1 to TRBJ2-7; TRBD2 might be the D (6 bases). Deletions cut 7 bases from V and 4 bases from J, with 15 bases between. Germline assignment: CDR1 SGHRS and CDR2 YFSETQ. This CDR3 is built from 13 residues. In DNA, the CDR3 is TGCGCCAGCCGGCGCGGGAACTTTTACGAGCAGTACTTC. Amino acid sequence: CASRRGNFYEQYF.

This clone came up a few times. CDR3 amino acids: CASSTRGNEQFF. In DNA form, the CDR3 reads TGTGCCAGTAGTACCCGGGGGAATGAGCAGTTCTTC. The chain combines TRBV19 with TRBJ2-1; D is possibly TRBD2 (6 bases). Germline CDR1 LNHDA, CDR2 SQIVND (reference sequence). CDR3 length: 12 amino acids. V dropped 4 bases and J dropped 7 bases, with 8 bases sitting between them.

The chain has TRBV28 and TRBJ1-3; no clear D gene. Per the germline V gene, CDR1 is MDHEN and CDR2 is SYDVKM. Trimming removed 5 bases at V and 0 bases at J, with 11 bases between. This CDR3 has 15 amino acids. The CDR3 reads CASSLPRGSGNTIYF. The CDR3 nucleotides read TGTGCCAGCAGTCTACCCCGCGGCTCTGGAAACACCATATATTTT.

This rearrangement joins TRBV5-4 to TRBJ2-1, with D perhaps matching TRBD1 (6 bases). Germline V gene data show CDR1 as SGHNT and CDR2 as YYREEE (reference sequence). The CDR3 runs 16 residues. V was pared by 4 bases and J by 6 bases, with 20 bases between. The CDR3 DNA reads as TGTGCCAGCAGCCCCGGTCGCAACCACAGGGCCAATGAGCAGTTCTTC. Translation: CASSPGRNHRANEQFF.

This clone was recorded many times. This chain connects TRBV7-9 to TRBJ2-7; possible D gene TRBD2, 6 bases. Per germline, CDR1 SEHNR and CDR2 FQNEAQ (reference sequence). The CDR3 is made up of 13 amino acids. V was trimmed by 5 bases and J by 6 bases, leaving 14 bases between them. In nucleotides, the CDR3 is TGTGCCAGCAGCCCTTGGGACTTACCCGAGCAGTACTTC. Translating gives CASSPWDLPEQYF. The whole variable domain, remainder taken from reference TRBV7-9 and TRBJ2-7, is DTGVSQNPRHKITKRGQNVTFRCDPISEHNRLYWYRQTLGQGPEFLTYFQNEAQLEKSRLLSDRFSAERPKGSFSTLEIQRTEQGDSAMYLCASSPWDLPEQYFGPGTRLTVT.

The chain has TRBV2 and TRBJ1-4, with 9 bases aligning to TRBD1. Trimming took 6 bases from V and 7 from J; bases not matched to a gene: 3. The V gene's germline CDR1 is SNHLY and CDR2 FYNNEI. The CDR3 is 13 amino acids. CDR3 sequence (DNA): TGTGCCAGCAGGGGGACAGGGTTTGAAAAACTGTTTTTT. Protein product: CASRGTGFEKLFF.